These T cell receptor beta chains were read from a single sample in a study of T cell repertoires in aging, cancer and after chemotherapy. TCRdb redid the calling of the multiplex PCR reads with MiXCR, one entry per CDR3 protein. The table records under 5,500 distinct CDR3 sequences, approximately 40% of them present only once. The sample comprised blood. The receptors stem from a human donor with a blood cancer. CDR3s include the opening cysteine and the closing phenylalanine or tryptophan. D genes are given only for firm matches. Rows give clone size only sometimes, using once, few, many, or a class for an expanded clone.

j_call | d_call | clone_size | v_call | cdr3_nt | cdr3_aa
TRBJ2-1 | NA | NA | TRBV19 | TGTGCCAGTAGTATAGGCCCCGGGACGCCAAACAATGAGCAGTTCTTC | CASSIGPGTPNNEQFF
TRBJ2-3 | NA | few | TRBV6-1 | TGTGCCACTCGTAGCGGTCTAAGCACAGATACGCAGTATTTT | CATRSGLSTDTQYF
TRBJ2-1 | NA | NA | TRBV6-6 | TGTGCCAGCAGTTACCAGGGCTACAATGAGCAGTTCTTC | CASSYQGYNEQFF
TRBJ2-5 | TRBD2 | medium-sized | TRBV29-1 | TGCAGCGTTGACGTTAGCGGGGGGGCGCGAGAGACCCAGTACTTC | CSVDVSGGARETQYF
TRBJ1-1 | NA | few | TRBV19 | TGTGCCAGTAGTTCCCGACCTGGGGCTGAAGCTTTCTTT | CASSSRPGAEAFF
TRBJ2-2 | TRBD1 | NA | TRBV5-6 | TGTGCCAGCAGCATCGGACAGGGGACCGGGGAGCTGTTTTTT | CASSIGQGTGELFF
TRBJ2-5 | TRBD1 | NA | TRBV27 | TGTGCCAGCAGTTCGGGACAGGGATTTAGTGAGACCCAGTACTTC | CASSSGQGFSETQYF
TRBJ2-3 | NA | NA | TRBV6-6 | TGTGCCAGCAGTTCCAACTCCCAGGGGACAGATACGCAGTATTTT | CASSSNSQGTDTQYF
TRBJ1-1 | NA | NA | TRBV15 | TGTGCCACCAGCATTCCCAGGGTTGGCACTGAAGCTTTCTTT | CATSIPRVGTEAFF
TRBJ1-5 | TRBD1 | once | TRBV6-5 | TGTGCCAGCGCGCGGACAGGGGTAAAGGGTAGCAATCAGCCCCAGCATTTT | CASARTGVKGSNQPQHF
TRBJ2-2 | TRBD1 | few | TRBV27 | TGTGCCAGCAGTCCCGGGACAGGGGGCGTTAACACCGGGGAGCTGTTTTTT | CASSPGTGGVNTGELFF
TRBJ1-4 | TRBD1 | NA | TRBV30 | TGTGCCTGGAGCTCAGGGGGCTCAACTAATGAAAAACTGTTTTTT | CAWSSGGSTNEKLFF
TRBJ2-3 | TRBD2 | once | TRBV6-5 | TGTGCCAGCAGTCTACTAGCGGGAATGAGCACAGATACGCAGTATTTT | CASSLLAGMSTDTQYF
TRBJ1-4 | NA | NA | TRBV19 | TGTGCCAGTAGCACCCGGAATGAAAAACTGTTTTTT | CASSTRNEKLFF
TRBJ1-1 | TRBD1 | NA | TRBV6-6 | TGTGCCAGCAACGACAGGGTAGGCACTGAAGCTTTCTTT | CASNDRVGTEAFF
TRBJ2-1 | TRBD2 | NA | TRBV20-1 | TGCAGTGCTGCCGGCCGGGGGGGGGCTGCCTATGAGCAGTTCTTC | CSAAGRGGAAYEQFF
TRBJ1-1 | NA | few | TRBV29-1 | TGCAGCGTTGCAAGGGGCCGGACCATGAACACTGAAGCTTTCTTT | CSVARGRTMNTEAFF
TRBJ2-5 | NA | medium-sized | TRBV6-5 | TGTGCCAGCAGTTACTCTGGGAGCAAGACCCAGTACTTC | CASSYSGSKTQYF
TRBJ2-1 | NA | NA | TRBV20-1 | TGCAGTGCTAGGGATTACGAGCAGTTCTTC | CSARDYEQFF
TRBJ2-1 | NA | NA | TRBV4-3 | TGCGCCAGCAGCCAAGAGCACGCCGGGGGACCTTACAATGAGCAGTTCTTC | CASSQEHAGGPYNEQFF
TRBJ2-1 | NA | few | TRBV6-5 | TGTGCCAGCAGTCCAGGGGGGCCCCAGGCCTACAATGAGCAGTTCTTC | CASSPGGPQAYNEQFF
TRBJ2-3 | TRBD2 | NA | TRBV20-1 | TGCAGTGCTAGCGGACGCGGGGGAGATACGCAGTATTTT | CSASGRGGDTQYF
TRBJ1-3 | NA | few | TRBV30 | TGTGCCTGGAGGCAGAACTCTGGAAACACCATATATTTT | CAWRQNSGNTIYF
TRBJ2-5 | TRBD1 | NA | TRBV6-6 | TGTGCCAGCAGCTTATCCAGGGGGCGAGAGACCCAGTACTTC | CASSLSRGRETQYF
TRBJ2-3 | TRBD2 | NA | TRBV5-4 | TGTGCCAGCAGCCGGGGACTAGCGGCAGATACGCAGTATTTT | CASSRGLAADTQYF
TRBJ1-4 | NA | NA | TRBV12-3/TRBV12-4 | TGTGCCAGCAGTGCGAGGACGGGCGGGTATGAAAAACTGTTTTTT | CASSARTGGYEKLFF
TRBJ2-5 | NA | NA | TRBV6-6 | TGTGCCAGCAGTCAAGGACGGCGCGACCGGGGAGAGACCCAGTACTTC | CASSQGRRDRGETQYF
TRBJ2-1 | TRBD2 | few | TRBV19 | TGTGCCAGTAGTATTCGGGCTAGCGGGAGGGCCCACAATGAGCAGTTCTTC | CASSIRASGRAHNEQFF
TRBJ1-1 | NA | NA | TRBV19 | TGTGCCAGTAGCCTACAGGGTTGGGACACTGAAGCTTTCTTT | CASSLQGWDTEAFF
TRBJ2-3 | TRBD1 | NA | TRBV7-2 | TGTGCCAGCAGCCCAGGACAGGGGGAGTATTTT | CASSPGQGEYF
TRBJ1-6 | TRBD1 | NA | TRBV27 | TGTGCCAGCAGTTTGGTGACAGGGGGCAATTTACCCCTCCACTTT | CASSLVTGGNLPLHF
TRBJ2-3 | TRBD2 | few | TRBV27 | TGTGCCAGCAGTTTATGGGCTAGCGGGAGGCCAGATACGCAGTATTTT | CASSLWASGRPDTQYF
TRBJ2-5 | TRBD2 | few | TRBV19 | TGTGCCAGTAGTCGTGGGAGCGGGGAAGAGACCCAGTACTTC | CASSRGSGEETQYF
TRBJ2-7 | NA | NA | TRBV30 | TGTGCCTGGAGTCCGGACCCCAGCGCCCACGAGCAGTACTTC | CAWSPDPSAHEQYF
TRBJ2-1 | TRBD2 | NA | TRBV5-4 | TGTGCCAGCAGCCTTCCCGGGACTAGCGGGAGCCAGCAGTTCTTC | CASSLPGTSGSQQFF
TRBJ2-2 | NA | NA | TRBV5-6 | TGTGCCAGCAGCTTGGGGCCCGACCGGCCCACCGGGGAGCTGTTTTTT | CASSLGPDRPTGELFF
TRBJ2-5 | NA | few | TRBV7-6 | TGTGCCAGCAGCCTCTTACAAGAGACCCAGTACTTC | CASSLLQETQYF
TRBJ1-5 | NA | few | TRBV30 | TGTGCCTGGAGTGCAGACAGAAGCAATCAGCCCCAGCATTTT | CAWSADRSNQPQHF
TRBJ2-1 | NA | NA | TRBV5-6 | TGTGCCAGCAGTCCCGGGGTCTCCCCTTACAATGAGCAGTTCTTC | CASSPGVSPYNEQFF